What follows are 2 T cell receptor beta chains derived from one specimen sequenced in a study of early T cells in non-severe SARS-CoV-2 infection. One entry per CDR3 protein, called by TCRdb with MiXCR from the 5' RACE reads. The repertoire holds over 90,000 distinct CDR3 sequences, about 12% seen once, with about 6.2% in the top ten. Sequenced material: whole blood. All receptors come from an adult who was a healthcare worker with PCR-confirmed SARS-CoV-2 infection or an uninfected control (not recorded which).

In this sample, this clonotype turned up many times. This chain joins TRBV6-5 and TRBJ1-6; 9 bases map to TRBD1. The V and J ends lost 6 bases and 5 bases, in that order; junction bases with no gene match: 11. CDR1 is MNHEY, CDR2 SVGAGI, per germline. This CDR3 comprises 17 residues. The CDR3 coding sequence is TGTGCCAGCAGCCGCGGGGACAGGGTACCCAATAATTCACCCCTCCACTTT. The encoded protein is CASSRGDRVPNNSPLHF.

The chain is built from TRBV12-3 or TRBV12-4 and TRBJ2-5, with TRBD2 identical over 12 bases. The CDR3 extends over 15 amino acids. With 3 bases clipped from V and 10 bases from J, the junction kept 9 bases outside the gene matches. CDR3 residues: CASSFRLAGAEDQYF. The CDR3 DNA follows: TGTGCCAGCAGTTTTAGACTAGCGGGAGCGGAGGACCAGTACTTC.